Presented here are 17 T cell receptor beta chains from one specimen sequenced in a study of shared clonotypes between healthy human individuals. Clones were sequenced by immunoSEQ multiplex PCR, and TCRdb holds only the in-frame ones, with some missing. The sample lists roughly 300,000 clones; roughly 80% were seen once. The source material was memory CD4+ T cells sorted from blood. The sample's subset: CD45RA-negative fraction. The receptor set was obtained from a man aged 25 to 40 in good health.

The CDR3 protein is CATAKAGPGTEAFF. CDR3 DNA sequence: TGTGCCACCGCAAAGGCGGGTCCAGGGACTGAAGCTTTCTTT. The chain employs TRBV10-3 and TRBJ1-1; possible D gene TRBD1, 5 bases. V lost 10 bases and J 5 bases, leaving 20 bases between the germline ends. Germline assignment: CDR1 ENHRY and CDR2 SYGVKD. The CDR3 has 14 amino acids.

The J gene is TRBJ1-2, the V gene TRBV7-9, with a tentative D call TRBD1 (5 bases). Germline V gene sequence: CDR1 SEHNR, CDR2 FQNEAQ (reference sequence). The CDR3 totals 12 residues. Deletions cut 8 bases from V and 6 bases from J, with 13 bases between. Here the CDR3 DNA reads TGTGCCAGCTCCGGGACTAAAGATGGCTACACCTTC. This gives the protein CASSGTKDGYTF.

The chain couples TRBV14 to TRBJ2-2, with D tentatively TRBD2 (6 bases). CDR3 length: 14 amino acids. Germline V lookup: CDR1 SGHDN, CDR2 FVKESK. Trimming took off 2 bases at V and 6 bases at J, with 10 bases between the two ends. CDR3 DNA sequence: TGTGCCAGCAGCCAACTTCGCGGGGCCGGGGAGCTGTTTTTT. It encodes CASSQLRGAGELFF.

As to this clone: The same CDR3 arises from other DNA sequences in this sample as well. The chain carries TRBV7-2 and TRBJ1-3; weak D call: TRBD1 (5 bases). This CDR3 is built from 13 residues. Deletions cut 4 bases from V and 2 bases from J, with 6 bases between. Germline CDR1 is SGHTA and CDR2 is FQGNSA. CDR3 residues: CASSSGPGNTIYF. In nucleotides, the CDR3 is TGTGCCAGCAGCTCGGGGCCTGGAAACACCATATATTTT. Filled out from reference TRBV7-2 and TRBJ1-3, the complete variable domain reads GAGVSQSPSNKVTEKGKDVELRCDPISGHTALYWYRQSLGQGLEFLIYFQGNSAPDKSGLPSDRFSAERTGGSVSTLTIQRTQQEDSAVYLCASSSGPGNTIYFGEGSWLTVV.

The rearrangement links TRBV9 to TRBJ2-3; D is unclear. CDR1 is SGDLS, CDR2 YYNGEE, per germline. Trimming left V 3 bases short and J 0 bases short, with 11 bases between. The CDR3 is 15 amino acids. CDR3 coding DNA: TGTGCCAGCAGCGCGTTAGGTGCTAGCACAGATACGCAGTATTTT. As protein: CASSALGASTDTQYF.

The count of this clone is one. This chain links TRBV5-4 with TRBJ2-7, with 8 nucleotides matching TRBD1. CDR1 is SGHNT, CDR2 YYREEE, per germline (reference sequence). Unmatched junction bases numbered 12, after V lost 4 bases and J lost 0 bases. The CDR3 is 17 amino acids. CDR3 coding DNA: TGTGCCAGCAGCAAAGGTTTAGGGACAGGAGTCTCCTACGAGCAGTACTTC. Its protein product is CASSKGLGTGVSYEQYF.

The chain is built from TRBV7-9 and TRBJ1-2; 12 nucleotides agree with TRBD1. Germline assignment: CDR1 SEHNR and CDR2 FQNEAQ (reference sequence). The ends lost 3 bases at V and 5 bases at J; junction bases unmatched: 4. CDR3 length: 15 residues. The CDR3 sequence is CASSFPGQGAYGYTF. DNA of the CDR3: TGTGCCAGCAGCTTCCCGGGACAGGGGGCTTATGGCTACACCTTC.

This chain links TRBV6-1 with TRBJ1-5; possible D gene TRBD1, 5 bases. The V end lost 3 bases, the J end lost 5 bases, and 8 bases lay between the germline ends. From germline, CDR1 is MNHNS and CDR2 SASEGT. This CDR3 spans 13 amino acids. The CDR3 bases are TGTGCCAGCAGTGATTTCAGGGATCAGCCCCAGCATTTT. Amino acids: CASSDFRDQPQHF.

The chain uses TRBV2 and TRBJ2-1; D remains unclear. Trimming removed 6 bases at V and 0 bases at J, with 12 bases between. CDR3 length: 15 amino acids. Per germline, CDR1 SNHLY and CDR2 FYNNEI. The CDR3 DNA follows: TGTGCCAGCAGAGCCTCTAGATACTCCTACAATGAGCAGTTCTTC. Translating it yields CASRASRYSYNEQFF.

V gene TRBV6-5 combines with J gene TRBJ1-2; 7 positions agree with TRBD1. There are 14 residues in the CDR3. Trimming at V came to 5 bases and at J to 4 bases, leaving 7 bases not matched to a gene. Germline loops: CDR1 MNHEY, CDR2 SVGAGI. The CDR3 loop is CASSAGTVIYGYTF. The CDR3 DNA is TGTGCCAGCAGTGCCGGGACAGTCATCTATGGCTACACCTTC.

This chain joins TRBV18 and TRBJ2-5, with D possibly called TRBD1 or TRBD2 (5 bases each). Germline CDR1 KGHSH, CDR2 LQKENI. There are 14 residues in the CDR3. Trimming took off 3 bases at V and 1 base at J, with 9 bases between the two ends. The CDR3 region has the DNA TGTGCCAGCTCACCCGGGACCGCCCAAGAGACCCAGTACTTC. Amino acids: CASSPGTAQETQYF.

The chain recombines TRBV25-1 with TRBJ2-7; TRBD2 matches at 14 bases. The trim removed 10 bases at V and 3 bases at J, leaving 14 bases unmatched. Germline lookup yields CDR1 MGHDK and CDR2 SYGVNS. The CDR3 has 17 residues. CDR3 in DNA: TGTGCCAACTCGGGACTAGCGGGAGTTAAATTCGACTACGAGCAGTACTTC. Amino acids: CANSGLAGVKFDYEQYF.

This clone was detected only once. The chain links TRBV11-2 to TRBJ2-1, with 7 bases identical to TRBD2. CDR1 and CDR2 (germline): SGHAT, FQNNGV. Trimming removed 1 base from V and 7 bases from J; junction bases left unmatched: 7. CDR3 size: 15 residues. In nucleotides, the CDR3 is TGTGCCAGCAGCTTAGGGGGAGGGCCCGGGAATGAGCAGTTCTTC. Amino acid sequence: CASSLGGGPGNEQFF.

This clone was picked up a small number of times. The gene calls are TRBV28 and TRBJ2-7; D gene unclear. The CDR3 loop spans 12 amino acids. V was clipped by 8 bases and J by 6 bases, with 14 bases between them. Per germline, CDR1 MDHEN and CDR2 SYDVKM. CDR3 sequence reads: CASRSGQFEQYF. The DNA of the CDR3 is TGTGCCAGCCGCTCTGGCCAGTTCGAGCAGTACTTC.

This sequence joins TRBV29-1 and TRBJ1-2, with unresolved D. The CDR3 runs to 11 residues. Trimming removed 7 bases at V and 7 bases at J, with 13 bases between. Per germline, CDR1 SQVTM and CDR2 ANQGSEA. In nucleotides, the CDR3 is TGCAGCGCCACCGTCACGGGTGGCTACACCTTC. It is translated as CSATVTGGYTF.

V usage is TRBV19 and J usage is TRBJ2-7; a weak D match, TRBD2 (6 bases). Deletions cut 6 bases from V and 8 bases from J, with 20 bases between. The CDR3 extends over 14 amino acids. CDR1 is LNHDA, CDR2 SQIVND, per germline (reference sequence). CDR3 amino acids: CASSPRDSSRKQYF. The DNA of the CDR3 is TGTGCCAGTAGCCCTCGGGACTCCTCTAGGAAGCAGTACTTC.

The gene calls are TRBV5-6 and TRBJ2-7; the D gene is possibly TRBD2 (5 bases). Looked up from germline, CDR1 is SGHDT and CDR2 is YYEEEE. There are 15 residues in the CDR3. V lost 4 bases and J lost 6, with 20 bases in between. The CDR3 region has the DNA TGTGCCAGCAGCGTCGGACCCCATCTTGAGGGCGAGCAGTACTTC. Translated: CASSVGPHLEGEQYF.